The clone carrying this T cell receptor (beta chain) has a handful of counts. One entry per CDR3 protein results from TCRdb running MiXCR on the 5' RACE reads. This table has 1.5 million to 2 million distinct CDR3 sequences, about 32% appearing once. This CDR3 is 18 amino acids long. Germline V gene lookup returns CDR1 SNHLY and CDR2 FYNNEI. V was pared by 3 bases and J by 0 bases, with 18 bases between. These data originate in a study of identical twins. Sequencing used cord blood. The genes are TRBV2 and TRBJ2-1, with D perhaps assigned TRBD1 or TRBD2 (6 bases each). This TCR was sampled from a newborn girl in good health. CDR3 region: CASSDQLPGASSYNEQFF. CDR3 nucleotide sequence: TGTGCCAGCAGTGATCAGCTGCCGGGGGCCTCCTCCTACAATGAGCAGTTCTTC.